One and the same sample provided the 13 T cell receptor beta chains below, sequenced in a study of T cell repertoires in cytomegalovirus infection. MiXCR was run by TCRdb on the reads, yielding one entry per CDR3 protein. Of over 250,000 distinct CDR3 sequences listed, less than 25% are singletons. The antigens these receptors bind are not known. Material: cultured PBMCs, obtained from culture after CMV antigen stimulation. Receptor source: a human donor in good health (CMV status not recorded). Some clones in this sample may be carry-over from other donors' samples.

The V call is TRBV6-5, the J call TRBJ2-7, with D perhaps matching TRBD1 or TRBD2 (5 bases each). The ends were cut back, 6 bases at V and 3 bases at J, with 15 bases in the middle. The CDR3 has 14 amino acids. The germline V gene has CDR1 MNHEY and CDR2 SVGAGI. The CDR3, as DNA: TGTGCCAGCAGCCGTGACTTGAGGGGCTACGAGCAGTACTTC. It encodes CASSRDLRGYEQYF.

This clonotype turned up a few times. The chain recombines TRBV3-1 with TRBJ2-4, with 10 bases that match TRBD2. Germline V lookup: CDR1 LGHDT, CDR2 YNNKEL (reference sequence). V lost 6 bases and J lost 0; bases outside the gene matches: 2. The CDR3 consists of 15 residues. The CDR3 DNA follows: TGTGCCAGCAGTCCTAGCGGGAGAGCCAAAAACATTCAGTACTTC. This gives the protein CASSPSGRAKNIQYF. The full variable domain, with the rest looked up from reference TRBV3-1 and TRBJ2-4, is DTAVSQTPKYLVTQMGNDKSIKCEQNLGHDTMYWYKQDSKKFLKIMFSYNNKELIINETVPNRFSPKSPDKAHLNLHINSLELGDSAVYFCASSPSGRAKNIQYFGAGTRLSVL.

The V call is TRBV4-3, the J call TRBJ1-6, with 9 bases lining up with TRBD1. Trimming took 0 bases from V and 9 from J; bases not matched to a gene: 9. The CDR3 sequence is 17 residues long. Germline values: CDR1 LGHNA, CDR2 YSLEER. The CDR3 DNA follows: TGCGCCAGCAGCCAAGAAATACCGGACAGGGGAGGTTCACCCCTCCACTTT. Encoded protein: CASSQEIPDRGGSPLHF.

This chain uses TRBV9 with TRBJ2-6; TRBD2 matches 9 bases. The trim removed 6 bases at V and 3 bases at J, leaving 4 bases unmatched. This CDR3 is 15 amino acids long. The germline CDR1 and CDR2 sequences are SGDLS and YYNGEE. CDR3 in DNA: TGTGCCAGCACTAGCGGGACCCTTGGGGCCAACGTCCTGACTTTC. Residues: CASTSGTLGANVLTF.

The V gene is TRBV5-1, the J gene TRBJ1-1; no firm D call. CDR3 length: 14 amino acids. The germline V and J ends were trimmed by 1 base and 1 base, with 8 bases remaining between them. The germline V gene has CDR1 SGHRS and CDR2 YFSETQ. The chain's CDR3 is CASSLLASNTEAFF. In DNA, the CDR3 is TGCGCCAGCAGCTTGTTAGCGTCGAACACTGAAGCTTTCTTT.

This clonotype was picked up many times. J is TRBJ1-5 and V is TRBV12-3 or TRBV12-4; 9 nucleotides align to TRBD1. The CDR3 contains 14 residues. The ends lost 6 bases at V and 5 bases at J; junction bases unmatched: 5. The CDR3 here is CASSRDRDDQPQHF. DNA for the CDR3: TGTGCCAGCAGCCGGGACAGGGACGATCAGCCCCAGCATTTT.

This clonotype was observed at least ten times. The chain combines TRBV7-2 with TRBJ1-5; TRBD1 is a possible D gene (5 bases). This CDR3 has 14 residues. With 3 bases removed from V and 9 bases from J, the gap between germline ends came to 15 bases. Germline lookup yields CDR1 SGHTA and CDR2 FQGNSA. CDR3 in amino acids: CASSFDRSGGPQHF. The CDR3 DNA sequence: TGTGCCAGCAGCTTTGACCGCTCGGGGGGGCCCCAGCATTTT.

The rearrangement links TRBV6-1 to TRBJ1-6, with 10 bases that match TRBD1. The CDR3 spans 18 residues. V lost 6 bases, J lost 7 bases, and 15 bases stayed unmatched. CDR1 is MNHNS, CDR2 SASEGT, per germline. This CDR3 is CASSLDRGRAGFNSPLHF. The CDR3 nucleotides read TGTGCCAGCAGCCTAGACAGGGGGCGCGCCGGGTTCAATTCACCCCTCCACTTT.

This clonotype was observed at least ten times. The chain joins TRBV12-3 or TRBV12-4 to TRBJ1-5, with D unresolved. CDR3 length: 13 residues. V was pared by 6 bases and J by 5 bases, with 11 bases between. The CDR3 DNA sequence: TGTGCCAGCAGAAAAAGGGTGGATCAGCCCCAGCATTTT. This sequence encodes CASRKRVDQPQHF.

V is TRBV5-4 and J is TRBJ1-3, with D unresolved. Germline V gene lookup returns CDR1 SGHNT and CDR2 YYREEE (reference sequence). With 2 bases removed from V and 2 bases from J, the gap between germline ends came to 8 bases. This CDR3 spans 14 amino acids. The CDR3 DNA follows: TGTGCCAGCAGCTTCAAGGGTACTGGAAACACCATATATTTT. Translating gives CASSFKGTGNTIYF.

This clonotype was picked up a small number of times. The chain recombines TRBV12-3 or TRBV12-4 with TRBJ1-4; the D is unclear. The length of the CDR3 is 15 residues. V lost 2 bases and J lost 6, with 13 bases in between. This chain's CDR3 is CASSLRVGAYEKLFF. CDR3 nucleotides: TGTGCCAGCAGTTTAAGGGTCGGAGCTTATGAAAAACTGTTTTTT.

This sequence joins TRBV7-2 and TRBJ1-6; TRBD1 agrees at 7 bases. The J segment lost 1 base and the V segment lost 5 bases, leaving 14 bases of the junction unmatched. The germline gives CDR1 SGHTA, CDR2 FQGNSA. This CDR3 comprises 19 residues. The CDR3: CASSRRGGGGGSYNSPLHF. In DNA form, the CDR3 reads TGTGCCAGCAGCCGTCGGGGAGGGGGCGGAGGGTCCTATAATTCACCCCTCCACTTT.

Here the CDR3 reads CASRRLETYEQYF. Written as DNA, the CDR3 is TGTGCCAGCAGACGACTAGAGACCTACGAGCAGTACTTC. The chain joins TRBV13 to TRBJ2-7; a weak D match, TRBD2 (6 bases). This CDR3 has 13 amino acids. CDR1 PRHDT and CDR2 FYEKMQ come from the germline V gene (reference sequence). V shed 6 bases and J shed 2 bases, with 11 bases lying between them.